Listed below are T cell receptor beta chains from one sample, sequenced in a study of blood T cell repertoires in COVID-19. The data were produced by immunoSEQ multiplex PCR, yet TCRdb's version contains in-frame clones alone and is incomplete. Seen here are some 490,000 clones, roughly nine tenths observed once, and the top ten hold under 9.5%. The material sequenced was PBMCs or T cells enriched from blood (not recorded which). The receptors were sampled from a woman between 55 and 75 years old who had recovered from COVID-19. CDR3s include the opening cysteine and the closing phenylalanine or tryptophan. A D gene is named only where the DNA matches it firmly. The size field is filled for only some rows; it gives once, few, many or a size class.

J | length | V | D | size | CDR3 | DNA
TRBJ1-2 | 12 | TRBV2 | NA | NA | CASIEVNYGYTF | TGTGCCAGCATCGAGGTTAACTATGGCTACACCTTC
TRBJ2-7 | 13 | TRBV5-8 | NA | few | CASRRSSFYEQYF | TGTGCCAGCCGGAGATCCTCCTTCTACGAGCAGTACTTC
TRBJ1-1 | 16 | TRBV5-1 | NA | NA | CASSLARGVLNTEAFF | TGCGCCAGCAGCTTGGCCCGGGGGGTCTTGAACACTGAAGCTTTCTTT
TRBJ1-2 | 14 | TRBV4-1 | TRBD1 | NA | CASSPGDRVHGYTF | TGCGCCAGCAGCCCCGGGGACAGGGTCCATGGCTACACCTTC
TRBJ1-3 | 19 | TRBV1 | NA | NA | CTSNQPNKPDRWLGNTIYF | TGCACCAGCAATCAGCCAAACAAACCCGACAGGTGGCTTGGAAACACCATATATTTT
TRBJ1-2 | 13 | TRBV6-1 | TRBD1 | NA | CASSESRGQGYTF | TGTGCCAGCAGTGAATCCAGGGGGCAAGGCTACACCTTC
TRBJ1-4 | 13 | TRBV3-1/TRBV3-2 | NA | NA | CASSQIGGEKLFF | TGTGCCAGCAGCCAAATAGGCGGGGAAAAACTGTTTTTT
TRBJ1-1 | 14 | TRBV3-1/TRBV3-2 | TRBD1 | NA | CASSHRQGATEAFF | TGTGCCAGCAGCCACCGACAGGGGGCCACTGAAGCTTTCTTT
TRBJ2-1 | 12 | TRBV13 | NA | NA | CASSPVTGEQFF | TGTGCCAGCAGCCCCGTGACGGGGGAGCAGTTCTTC
TRBJ2-1 | 13 | TRBV24-1 | TRBD2 | NA | CATMGTTFNEQFF | TGTGCCACCATGGGGACTACCTTCAATGAGCAGTTCTTC
TRBJ2-7 | 14 | TRBV19 | NA | few | CASSIGHYSYEQYF | TGTGCCAGTAGTATCGGACACTACTCCTACGAGCAGTACTTC
TRBJ2-2 | 13 | TRBV9 | NA | many | CASSVVTGGELFF | TGTGCCAGCAGCGTCGTGACAGGCGGGGAGCTGTTTTTT
TRBJ1-3 | 16 | TRBV27 | TRBD1 | NA | CASSTAQGARGNTIYF | TGTGCCAGCTCAACCGCACAGGGGGCAAGGGGAAACACCATATATTTT
TRBJ1-2 | 15 | TRBV6-5 | TRBD1 | NA | CASSYGTGLGYGYTF | TGTGCCAGCAGTTACGGGACAGGGCTTGGCTATGGCTACACCTTC
TRBJ2-6 | 19 | TRBV2 | NA | NA | CASRSSGAGGPSGANVLTF | TGTGCCAGCAGGTCGAGCGGGGCAGGGGGCCCCTCTGGGGCCAACGTCCTGACTTTC
TRBJ1-5 | 15 | TRBV5-1 | TRBD1 | few | CASSLTGQGNQPQHF | TGCGCCAGCAGCTTGACCGGACAGGGCAATCAGCCCCAGCATTTT
TRBJ1-1 | 14 | TRBV30 | NA | NA | CAWSVSLGMTEAFF | TGTGCCTGGAGTGTAAGTCTCGGTATGACTGAAGCTTTCTTT
TRBJ1-1 | 15 | TRBV5-6 | TRBD1 | NA | CASSFLDRDNTEAFF | TGTGCCAGCAGCTTTCTGGACAGGGATAACACTGAAGCTTTCTTT
TRBJ1-5 | 15 | TRBV2 | TRBD1 | NA | CASSVSGTGYQPQHF | TGTGCCAGCAGTGTTTCCGGGACAGGGTATCAGCCCCAGCATTTT
TRBJ1-3 | 16 | TRBV4-1 | NA | NA | CASSPPTEDPGNTIYF | TGCGCCAGCAGCCCCCCGACAGAGGATCCTGGAAACACCATATATTTT
TRBJ1-4 | 14 | TRBV2 | NA | NA | CASRGWIANEKLFF | TGTGCCAGCAGGGGCTGGATAGCTAATGAAAAACTGTTTTTT
TRBJ2-2 | 14 | TRBV30 | TRBD1 | NA | CALKTGTHTGELFF | TGTGCCTTAAAGACAGGGACACACACCGGGGAGCTGTTTTTT
TRBJ2-3 | 12 | TRBV24-1 | TRBD2 | NA | CATRGGTDTQYF | TGTGCCACCCGGGGGGGCACAGATACGCAGTATTTT
TRBJ2-5 | 14 | TRBV5-8 | NA | NA | CASSLYPGEETQYF | TGTGCCAGCAGCTTATATCCCGGGGAAGAGACCCAGTACTTC
TRBJ1-2 | 16 | TRBV2 | TRBD1 | NA | CASSKSGQGANYGYTF | TGTGCCAGCAGTAAATCTGGACAGGGGGCGAACTATGGCTACACCTTC
TRBJ2-6 | 17 | TRBV9 | NA | NA | CASSVGGRNSGANVLTF | TGTGCCAGCAGCGTAGGAGGTCGGAATTCTGGGGCCAACGTCCTGACTTTC
TRBJ1-2 | 15 | TRBV5-1 | TRBD1 | NA | CASSPDRGANYGYTF | TGCGCCAGCAGCCCAGACAGGGGCGCTAACTATGGCTACACCTTC
TRBJ1-2 | 14 | TRBV3-1/TRBV3-2 | TRBD1 | NA | CASSHSDRGGGYTF | TGTGCCAGCAGCCATTCCGACAGGGGAGGGGGCTACACCTTC
TRBJ2-3 | 14 | TRBV3-1/TRBV3-2 | TRBD2 | NA | CATKTSWGTDTQYF | TGTGCCACCAAGACTAGCTGGGGCACAGATACGCAGTATTTT
TRBJ2-2 | 17 | TRBV7-9 | TRBD1 | few | CASSLSQQGYEVGELFF | TGTGCCAGCAGCTTATCCCAACAGGGGTACGAGGTCGGGGAGCTGTTTTTT
TRBJ1-1 | 13 | TRBV13 | NA | NA | CASSSGIKTEAFF | TGTGCCAGCAGTTCAGGGATAAAAACTGAAGCTTTCTTT
TRBJ1-4 | 15 | TRBV10-3 | TRBD1 | once | CAISETGQGREKLFF | TGTGCCATCAGTGAGACGGGACAGGGCCGTGAAAAACTGTTTTTT
TRBJ1-2 | 13 | TRBV6-1 | NA | NA | CASSEGGFYGYTF | TGTGCCAGCAGTGAAGGAGGATTCTATGGCTACACCTTC
TRBJ2-2 | 11 | TRBV5-6 | NA | once | CASSSVGELFF | TGTGCCAGCAGCTCGGTGGGGGAGCTGTTTTTT
TRBJ2-1 | 14 | TRBV30 | TRBD2 | NA | CAWTGGGTHNEQFF | TGTGCCTGGACGGGAGGCGGCACCCACAATGAGCAGTTCTTC
TRBJ2-7 | 14 | TRBV4-1 | TRBD1 | once | CASSQRGSGGEQYF | TGCGCCAGCAGCCAAAGGGGCTCAGGGGGCGAGCAGTACTTC
TRBJ2-7 | 16 | TRBV11-2 | TRBD1 | NA | CASSSHLVDRGSEQYF | TGTGCCAGCAGCTCTCATTTAGTGGACAGGGGGTCCGAGCAGTACTTC
TRBJ1-3 | 13 | TRBV5-6 | NA | NA | CASSFTGGDTIYF | TGTGCCAGCAGCTTTACCGGGGGAGACACCATATATTTT
TRBJ1-5 | 14 | TRBV3-1/TRBV3-2 | NA | NA | CASSPTGFGQPQHF | TGTGCCAGCAGCCCGACAGGATTTGGCCAGCCCCAGCATTTT
TRBJ1-6 | 18 | TRBV19 | NA | NA | CASSTSVLASSNNSPLHF | TGTGCCAGTAGTACGAGCGTTCTTGCTAGCTCCAATAATTCACCCCTCCACTTT
TRBJ2-1 | 15 | TRBV7-2 | TRBD2 | NA | CASSFNSGGAIGQFF | TGTGCCAGCAGCTTCAATAGCGGGGGGGCAATTGGGCAGTTCTTC
TRBJ2-3 | 16 | TRBV5-1 | NA | NA | CASSTLGGTSTDTQYF | TGCGCCAGCAGCACCCTGGGGGGAACTAGCACAGATACGCAGTATTTT
TRBJ1-2 | 15 | TRBV2 | TRBD1 | once | CASTQTQGASYGYTF | TGTGCCAGCACCCAAACACAGGGGGCTAGTTATGGCTACACCTTC
TRBJ2-1 | 15 | TRBV6-2/TRBV6-3 | NA | NA | CASSYSRDTPNEQFF | TGTGCCAGCAGTTACTCCCGGGACACCCCCAATGAGCAGTTCTTC
TRBJ2-1 | 12 | TRBV7-6 | NA | NA | CASSFPGTEQFF | TGTGCCAGCAGCTTTCCAGGGACAGAGCAGTTCTTC
TRBJ2-1 | 14 | TRBV18 | TRBD1 | NA | CASSPEDRGNEQFF | TGTGCCAGCTCACCGGAGGACAGGGGCAATGAGCAGTTCTTC
TRBJ2-1 | 14 | TRBV10-3 | TRBD1 | once | CAISRDRGNNEQFF | TGTGCCATCTCCCGGGACAGGGGAAACAATGAGCAGTTCTTC